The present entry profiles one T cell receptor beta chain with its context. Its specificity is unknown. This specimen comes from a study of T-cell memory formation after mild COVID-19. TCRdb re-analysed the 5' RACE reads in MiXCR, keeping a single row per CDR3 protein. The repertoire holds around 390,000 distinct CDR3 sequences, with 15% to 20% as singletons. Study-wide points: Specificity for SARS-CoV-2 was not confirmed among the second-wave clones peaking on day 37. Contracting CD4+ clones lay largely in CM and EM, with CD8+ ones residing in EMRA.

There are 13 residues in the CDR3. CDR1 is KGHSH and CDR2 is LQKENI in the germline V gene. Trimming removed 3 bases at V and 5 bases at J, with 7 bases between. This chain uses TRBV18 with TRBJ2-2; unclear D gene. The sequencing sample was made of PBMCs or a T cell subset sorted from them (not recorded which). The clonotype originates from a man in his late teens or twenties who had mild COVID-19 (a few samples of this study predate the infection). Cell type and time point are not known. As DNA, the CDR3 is TGTGCCAGCTCACCTGGCCTGACCGGGGAGCTGTTTTTT. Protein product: CASSPGLTGELFF.